These 5 T cell receptor beta chains were sequenced from one sample in a study of control samples from healthy donors and cancer patients. Here immunoSEQ multiplex PCR was the method, and the copy in TCRdb shows in-frame clones only, minus some. The sample has about 130,000 clones, about 93% seen once. Source material: PBMCs. Source of these receptors: a man aged 50-60 years with head and neck cancer.

For the CDR3, the DNA is TGTGCCTGGAGTGTAGGGGACAGGGGGCATGGCTACACCTTC. As protein: CAWSVGDRGHGYTF. The rearrangement joins TRBV30 to TRBJ1-2, with 12 bases fitting TRBD1. This CDR3 region has 14 residues. The J segment lost 6 bases and the V segment lost 0 bases, leaving 2 bases of the junction unmatched. The germline gives CDR1 GTSNPN, CDR2 SVGIG (reference sequence).

The chain employs TRBV9 and TRBJ2-3; a weak D match, TRBD2 (5 bases). This CDR3 comprises 15 residues. CDR1 and CDR2 (germline): SGDLS, YYNGEE. Deletions cut 3 bases from V and 6 bases from J, with 17 bases between. CDR3 amino acids: CASSARVARRDTQYF. In DNA, the CDR3 is TGTGCCAGCAGCGCCCGGGTAGCGAGAAGGGATACGCAGTATTTT.

As DNA, the CDR3 is TGTGCCAGCAGCGTGTCCGGGGGCTCCTACAATGAGCAGTTCTTC. This translates into CASSVSGGSYNEQFF. The chain employs TRBV9 and TRBJ2-1, with a possible D match to TRBD2 (6 bases). Germline V lookup: CDR1 SGDLS, CDR2 YYNGEE. This CDR3 has 15 residues. V dropped 2 bases and J dropped 0 bases, with 9 bases sitting between them.

The chain recombines TRBV12-3 or TRBV12-4 with TRBJ1-4; 7 bases are a match to TRBD1. Trimming took 5 bases from V and 10 from J; bases not matched to a gene: 4. The CDR3 length is 12 residues. Here the CDR3 DNA reads TGTGCCAGCAGTCTTGACAGGGTAAAACTGTTTTTT. Protein sequence: CASSLDRVKLFF.

The rearrangement uses TRBV12-3 or TRBV12-4 and TRBJ1-2; D gene ambiguous. Deletions cut 10 bases from V and 0 bases from J, with 12 bases between. The CDR3 contains 13 residues. CDR3 DNA sequence: TGTGCCACCGGGTTGGGAGCTAACTATGGCTACACCTTC. As protein: CATGLGANYGYTF.